This T cell receptor beta chain was observed in a study of CD8 T cells in Susac syndrome (dated by TCRdb to between 2019 and 2020). Notes on the research overall: Among the Susac syndrome patients who were sequenced, clinically active disease was present in 5 or 6 and clinical remission was observed in eight or nine. The study used repertoire sequencing to test whether antigen drove CD8+ T cell activation and differentiation in Susac syndrome. At blood withdrawal, Susac syndrome patients were either therapy-naive, taking corticosteroids (in some cases with IVIg as well), or taking IVIg alone. CD8+ T cell repertoire clonality was compared between eleven to twelve healthy donors, around 14 Susac syndrome patients and 15 multiple sclerosis patients. Study-level results and caveats: Roughly 15 and five Susac-specific public clones were found in the total CD8+ and CD8+ TEMRA repertoires, respectively. The number of individuals in the TCR sequencing and HLA analysis was recognized as being relatively small. CD8+ repertoires in Susac syndrome showed clonal expansion, which was highest in CD8+ TEMRA cells and was greater in clinically active patients than in remitting patients.

From the germline V gene (reference sequence), CDR1 is DFQATT and CDR2 is SNEGSKA. Ends trimmed: V by 6 bases, J by 4 bases; bases unmatched to a gene: 15. Its CDR3 holds 17 amino acids, cysteine through phenylalanine. Of all the DNA, just the CDR3 is kept, 51 bases in frame from base 1. Peripheral blood CD8+ and CD4+ T cells from healthy donors, Susac syndrome patients and multiple sclerosis patients were profiled using high-throughput TCR beta sequencing. Susac syndrome patients met recently defined diagnostic criteria for definite or probable disease. CD8+ TEMRA cells were enriched by FACS, while bulk CD8+ and CD4+ T cells were purified by magnetic negative isolation. Blood was drawn into EDTA tubes, processed within 24 hours, and PBMCs were isolated by density gradient centrifugation. PBMCs intended for TCR sequencing were cryopreserved in liquid nitrogen and were subsequently thawed in a 37 degrees C water bath. The sorted or isolated CD4+, CD8+ and CD8+ TEMRA cells reached a purity of at least 90%.

RNA was extracted using the RNeasy kit, and roughly 0.45 to 1 ug of the RNA was reverse transcribed with random hexamers. The immunoSEQ multiplex PCR assay, covering 54 Vbeta and 13 Jbeta segments, was used to amplify TCR beta CDR3 regions. PCR amplification bias was corrected using a synthetic template baseline for primer optimization and computational correction. The authors processed their data as follows. Only productive sequences were kept, with reads annotated to V, D and J genes according to IMGT and analyzed in immunoSEQ Analyzer. Clonality was computed as one minus Shannon entropy normalized by log2 of the number of productive unique sequences. For each patient and control, public and private clones were evaluated among the 100 most prevalent clones. Clones were defined as Susac-specific when absent from the healthy and MS cohorts, from approximately 1,100 published viral clones and from other ImmuneACCESS disease sequences. TCRdb handled the public reads itself, with Q25 trimming in fastp and clone calling in MiXCR, and kept productive beta chains. One record per CDR3 amino acid sequence lists the most common genes and DNA. TCRdb's processing, not the authors', yielded these V and J calls. The table for this sample lists 120,000 or so distinct CDR3 sequences; around 94% of them were counted only once. Approximately 0.2% of the sample belongs to the ten largest clones.

Points on this clonotype: The specificity of this receptor is unknown. No base-level quality is on record; no much larger clone is a single base apart.

The source material was CD8+ T cells from PBMCs. The chain is made from TRBV20-1 and TRBJ2-5; TRBD2 agrees with 12 junctional bases. The TCR was taken from a human donor with Susac syndrome. Here the CDR3 is given as CSAKAPSGRAHLETQYF. The DNA reads as follows: TGCAGTGCCAAAGCGCCTAGCGGGAGGGCCCATTTAGAGACCCAGTACTTC.